This T cell receptor (beta chain) was recorded in a study of beta chain features in type 1 diabetes. The authors reverse transcribed all of the isolated RNA, so sequencing captured expressed TCRB transcripts. Sequencing used immunoSEQ multiplex PCR; TCRdb keeps in-frame clones, though not all of them. Counted here are about 930,000 clones, about a sixth occurring once; the ten biggest clones make up 0.02% to 0.03%. CDR1 MNHNS and CDR2 SASEGT come from the germline V gene. There are 14 residues in the CDR3. V was trimmed by 8 bases and J by 5 bases, leaving 18 bases between them. This chain uses TRBV6-1 with TRBJ2-5, with D possibly being TRBD2 (6 bases). The sequenced sample was naive CD4+ T cells from blood. The TCR comes from a woman aged 18 to 35 in good health. CDR3 DNA sequence: TGTGCCAGCGATCGGGGGATCGGTTGGGAGACCCAGTACTTC. Its translation: CASDRGIGWETQYF.